This T cell receptor (beta chain) was captured in a study of technical replicates of blood from a few donors. The CDR3 sequence is 13 residues long. Unmatched junction bases numbered 2, after V lost 3 bases and J lost 3 bases. CDR1 and CDR2 (germline): MNHEY, SMNVEV (reference sequence). Using immunoSEQ multiplex PCR, the repertoire was profiled, and TCRdb retains in-frame clones only, with some absent. This table holds 87,000 or so clones, around 90% found once. The chain combines TRBV27 with TRBJ2-7, with 7 bases fitting TRBD2. The source material was T cells isolated from PBMCs. This receptor was taken from a human donor in good health. The CDR3: CASSLGGGYEQYF. CDR3 nucleotides: TGTGCCAGCAGTTTGGGGGGGGGCTACGAGCAGTACTTC.